These T cell receptor beta chains were read from a single sample in a study of vaccination effects on CD4 cells after COVID-19. No antigen is known for these receptors. TCRdb keeps only in-frame clones here, not all; method: immunoSEQ multiplex PCR. This table has fewer than 60,000 clones, around 82% appearing once. Sequencing used CD4+ T cells from PBMCs cultured with HIV peptides, obtained before COVID-19 vaccination. The receptors derive from a human donor who had a prior SARS-CoV-2 infection. The CDR3 runs from the conserved cysteine through the conserved F or W. The order of the fields is V gene, J gene, clone size, D gene, CDR3 DNA, CDR3 protein. D genes are given only for firm matches. Some rows mark clone size as missing; the rest say once, few, many or name a class of expanded clone.

TRBV18,TRBJ1-1,once,TRBD1,TGTGCCAGCATACACAGGGGAGCTGGTCGGGGTGGCACTGAAGCTTTCTTT,CASIHRGAGRGGTEAFF
TRBV28,TRBJ2-1,NA,TRBD1,TGTGCCAGCAGTCCTCCGCCCGGACAGGGGGTCGTGGATGAGCAGTTCTTC,CASSPPPGQGVVDEQFF
TRBV2,TRBJ2-3,NA,TRBD2,TGTGCCAGCAGTATAGGACTAGCGACAGATACGCAGTATTTT,CASSIGLATDTQYF
TRBV7-3,TRBJ2-3,once,TRBD2,TGTGCCAGCAGCCCCGGTAGCGGGATGGGGTCAGATACGCAGTATTTT,CASSPGSGMGSDTQYF
TRBV4-1,TRBJ2-4,NA,NA,TGCGCCAGCAGCCAAGACAGGGGCAGAAACATTCAGTACTTC,CASSQDRGRNIQYF
TRBV7-3,TRBJ2-2,few,NA,TGTGCCAGCACCGTGGGCCCAGGGGTTGGAACCGGGGAGCTGTTTTTT,CASTVGPGVGTGELFF
TRBV5-6,TRBJ2-7,NA,TRBD1,TGTGCCAGCAGCAGCAGGGGGCATTCTCATTACGAGCAGTACTTC,CASSSRGHSHYEQYF
TRBV7-9,TRBJ2-3,NA,NA,TGTGCCAGCAGCTTTGACCTGAACACAGATACGCAGTATTTT,CASSFDLNTDTQYF
TRBV11-3,TRBJ2-2,NA,NA,TGTGCCAGCAGCCTCGCCGGGACCAACACCGGGGAGCTGTTTTTT,CASSLAGTNTGELFF
TRBV9,TRBJ2-3,NA,NA,TGTGCCAGCAGCGTAACCCCAGCGGCAGGGGATGATACGCAGTATTTT,CASSVTPAAGDDTQYF
TRBV30,TRBJ2-3,NA,TRBD2,TGTGCCTGGAGTGTAAGGACTAGTCTTTTCCCAGATACGCAGTATTTT,CAWSVRTSLFPDTQYF
TRBV7-2,TRBJ1-2,NA,TRBD1,TGTGCCAGCAGCACGCCTTGGGACAGTTCCTATGGCTACACCTTC,CASSTPWDSSYGYTF
TRBV5-6,TRBJ2-3,NA,NA,TGTGCCAGCAGCTTGTCATCAGATACGCAGTATTTT,CASSLSSDTQYF
TRBV19,TRBJ1-1,NA,NA,TGTGCCAGTAGTTTAGGGGAGGACACTGAAGCTTTCTTT,CASSLGEDTEAFF
TRBV5-1,TRBJ2-5,NA,TRBD1,TGCGCCAGCAGCGTAGGGACAGGGATGGAGACCCAGTACTTC,CASSVGTGMETQYF
TRBV25-1,TRBJ2-3,NA,NA,TGTGCCACCGAAGGGACTCTTAACACAGATACGCAGTATTTT,CATEGTLNTDTQYF
TRBV7-2,TRBJ1-1,NA,TRBD1,TGTGCCAGCAGCTATGAAGGGACAGCGAACACTGAAGCTTTCTTT,CASSYEGTANTEAFF
TRBV7-2,TRBJ2-3,NA,TRBD2,TGTGCCAGCAGCTTCGGGACTAGCGTGAGCACAGATACGCAGTATTTT,CASSFGTSVSTDTQYF
TRBV10-1,TRBJ1-1,few,TRBD1,TGCGCCACCAACGACAGGGAGAGAAGGAGGAACCCTGAAGCTTTCTTT,CATNDRERRRNPEAFF
TRBV27,TRBJ1-6,NA,TRBD1,TGTGCCAGCAGTCCAGACAGGGAGCGCCACCGTAATTCACCCCTCCACTTT,CASSPDRERHRNSPLHF
TRBV7-3,TRBJ1-1,NA,NA,TGTGCCAGCAGCCCGGACAGCAGTTTCGCTGAAGCTTTCTTT,CASSPDSSFAEAFF
TRBV9,TRBJ1-4,NA,NA,TGTGCCAGCAGCGAAACACAGGGATTTAATGAAAAACTGTTTTTT,CASSETQGFNEKLFF
TRBV5-1,TRBJ1-4,NA,NA,TGCGCCAGCAGCCGAGCGGACAGCCCACATGAAAAACTGTTTTTT,CASSRADSPHEKLFF
TRBV6-5,TRBJ1-1,NA,NA,TGTGCCAGCAAGTATTCCACCTTGAACACTGAAGCTTTCTTT,CASKYSTLNTEAFF
TRBV2,TRBJ1-1,NA,TRBD1,TGTGCCAGCAGTCCGGACAGGGGGCGGGACACTGAAGCTTTCTTT,CASSPDRGRDTEAFF
TRBV19,TRBJ2-7,once,TRBD2,TGTGCCAGTAGTATAGTGGAGAGCGGGGGTCACTACGAGCAGTACTTC,CASSIVESGGHYEQYF
TRBV2,TRBJ2-5,NA,TRBD2,TGTGCCACCGGGACTAGGGGAGAGACCCAGTACTTC,CATGTRGETQYF
TRBV5-1,TRBJ2-1,NA,TRBD1,TGCGCCAGCAGCTTTCCACGACAGGGGGGAACCTACAATGAGCAGTTCTTC,CASSFPRQGGTYNEQFF
TRBV5-1,TRBJ2-3,NA,TRBD2,TGCGCCAGCACCATCACAGCGGGAGGATCAGATACGCAGTATTTT,CASTITAGGSDTQYF
TRBV18,TRBJ1-6,NA,TRBD1,TGTGCCAGCTCGTCGTCCCCAGGGGGAAACAATAATTCACCCCTCCACTTT,CASSSSPGGNNNSPLHF
TRBV7-8,TRBJ1-5,NA,NA,TGTGCCAGCAGCTTATCAAGGATGAACAATCAGCCCCAGCATTTT,CASSLSRMNNQPQHF
TRBV5-4,TRBJ1-2,NA,TRBD1,TGTGCCAGCAGCTACACAGGGGTCGACTATGGCTACACCTTC,CASSYTGVDYGYTF
TRBV24-1,TRBJ2-5,NA,TRBD1,TGTGCCACCAGTGATTTGCCCCGGGACAGACAAGAGTGGACCCAGTACTTC,CATSDLPRDRQEWTQYF
TRBV2,TRBJ2-3,NA,NA,TGTGTGACTAGTAGGTCAGCCACCTGGGGGGAAGATACGCAGTATTTT,CVTSRSATWGEDTQYF
TRBV5-1,TRBJ2-5,NA,NA,TGCGCCAGCAGCTACCAAGAGACCCAGTACTTC,CASSYQETQYF
TRBV13,TRBJ2-7,NA,NA,TGTGCCAGCAGGACCCATGGGGGCTACGAGCAGTACTTC,CASRTHGGYEQYF
TRBV5-1,TRBJ1-2,NA,NA,TGCGCCAGCAGCAACTGGGAGACATCCCACTATGGCTACACCTTC,CASSNWETSHYGYTF
TRBV7-9,TRBJ1-6,few,NA,TGTGCCAGCAGCTCGGGGGACTCTTATAATTCACCCCTCCACTTT,CASSSGDSYNSPLHF
TRBV3-1/TRBV3-2,TRBJ2-2,NA,NA,TGTGCCAGCAGCCAAGAAGCAGGGACCGGGGAGCTGTTTTTT,CASSQEAGTGELFF
TRBV20-1,TRBJ2-7,NA,NA,TGCAGTGCTTATGGCCTCTACGAGCAGTACTTC,CSAYGLYEQYF
TRBV11-2,TRBJ1-1,NA,NA,TGTGCCAGCAGCCTCTGGGACGGTAGGAGGACTGAAGCTTTCTTT,CASSLWDGRRTEAFF
TRBV29-1,TRBJ2-1,NA,NA,TGCAGCGTTGTGGTATGGGATGAGCAGTTCTTC,CSVVVWDEQFF
TRBV5-1,TRBJ2-6,NA,TRBD1,TGCGCCAGCAGCTTGGGGGGGACAGACGACACTGGGGCCAACGTCCTGACTTTC,CASSLGGTDDTGANVLTF
TRBV7-2,TRBJ1-1,NA,NA,TGTGCCAGCAGCTTACGCGTCACAGCCCCCGGTGAAGCTTTCTTT,CASSLRVTAPGEAFF
TRBV4-2,TRBJ1-1,NA,NA,TGTGCCAGCAGCCAGCCCCGGGACGGTGAAGCTTTCTTT,CASSQPRDGEAFF
TRBV10-3,TRBJ2-3,NA,NA,TGTGCCATCAGGAAGGGAGGAGTAGATCTTCCCTCGAGAGCTGCGTATTTT,CAIRKGGVDLPSRAAYF
TRBV6-1,TRBJ2-1,NA,NA,TGTGCCAGCAGTGATTTTGGTGACAGGGAGCAGTTCTTC,CASSDFGDREQFF
TRBV4-1,TRBJ2-1,NA,TRBD2,TGCGCCAGCAGCCACGGACTAGCGGGGGTCAAGGGTGAGCAGTTCTTC,CASSHGLAGVKGEQFF
TRBV15,TRBJ1-4,NA,NA,TGTGCCACCAGCAGAGATAGGACGGGGGCTAATGAAAAACTGTTTTTT,CATSRDRTGANEKLFF
TRBV7-2,TRBJ2-7,NA,TRBD2,TGTGCCAGCAGCTTAGTAAGTAGCGGGAGATACTACGAGCAGTACTTC,CASSLVSSGRYYEQYF
TRBV6-5,TRBJ1-1,few,NA,TGTGCCAGCAGTTACTTGCTGAACACTGAAGCTTTCTTT,CASSYLLNTEAFF
TRBV6-2/TRBV6-3,TRBJ2-1,NA,TRBD2,TGTGCCAGCAGTCGATTAGCGGGAGGGTTCAATGAGCAGTTCTTC,CASSRLAGGFNEQFF
TRBV4-2,TRBJ1-2,few,NA,TGTGCCAGCAGCCAAAGTCGGTACTATGGCTACACCTTC,CASSQSRYYGYTF
TRBV11-2,TRBJ2-5,NA,NA,TGTGCCAGCAGCTTTTGGGGGGAGACCCAGTACTTC,CASSFWGETQYF
TRBV24-1,TRBJ2-1,NA,NA,TGTGCCACCAGTGGACCCCCCAGAAAGCAGTTCTTC,CATSGPPRKQFF
TRBV6-2/TRBV6-3,TRBJ2-3,NA,TRBD2,TGTGCCAGCAGTTACCGCCGGTTTAGCGGGGGCACCACAGATACGCAGTATTTT,CASSYRRFSGGTTDTQYF
TRBV5-1,TRBJ1-4,NA,NA,TGCGCCAGCAGCTTGGAGGGGCAGGATGAAAAACTGTTTTTT,CASSLEGQDEKLFF